This TCR beta chain was recovered during a study of blood T cell repertoires in COVID-19. Study information: Collection of acute and convalescent COVID-19 samples took place in the United States, Italy and Spain.

Germline V gene lookup returns CDR1 SGHRS and CDR2 YFSETQ. The germline V and J ends were trimmed by 4 bases and 2 bases, with 13 bases remaining between them. The CDR3 spans 16 residues. As processed by the authors: Reference gene primer amplification gave estimated nucleated cell counts. Data came from immunoSEQ multiplex PCR; TCRdb stores just in-frame clones and leaves some out. For V, J and clone size, that table is used; D and trimming come from the DNA. The table shows roughly 290,000 clones, with about 89% occurring only once. This TCR came from a young man with acute or convalescent COVID-19. The rearrangement links TRBV5-1 to TRBJ1-6, with D tentatively TRBD1 (5 bases). Sequenced material: peripheral blood. CDR3 amino acids: CASSPRRGTYNSPLHF. For the CDR3, the DNA is TGCGCCAGCAGCCCTCGACGGGGGACCTATAATTCACCCCTCCACTTT.